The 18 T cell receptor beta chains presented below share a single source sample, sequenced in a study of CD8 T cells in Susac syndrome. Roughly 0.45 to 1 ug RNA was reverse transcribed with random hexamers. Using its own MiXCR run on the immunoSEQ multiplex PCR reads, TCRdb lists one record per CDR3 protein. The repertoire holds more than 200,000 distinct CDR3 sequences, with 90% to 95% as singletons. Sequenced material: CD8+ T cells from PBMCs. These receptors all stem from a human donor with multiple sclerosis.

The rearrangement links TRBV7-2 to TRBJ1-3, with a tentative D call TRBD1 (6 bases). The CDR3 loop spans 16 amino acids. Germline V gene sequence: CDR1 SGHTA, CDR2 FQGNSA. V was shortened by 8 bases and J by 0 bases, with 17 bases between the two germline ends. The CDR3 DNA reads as TGTGCCAGCCGGGACATCTTCACTGGCTCTGGAAACACCATATATTTT. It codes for CASRDIFTGSGNTIYF.

DNA for the CDR3: TGTGCCAGCACTGCAGGGGGCGGCACCGGGGAGCTGTTTTTT. It yields the protein CASTAGGGTGELFF. The gene calls are TRBV27 and TRBJ2-2, with TRBD1 matching 8 bases. The CDR3 spans 14 residues. In germline, CDR1 is MNHEY, CDR2 SMNVEV (reference sequence). V was clipped by 7 bases and J by 4 bases; unmatched bases: 5.

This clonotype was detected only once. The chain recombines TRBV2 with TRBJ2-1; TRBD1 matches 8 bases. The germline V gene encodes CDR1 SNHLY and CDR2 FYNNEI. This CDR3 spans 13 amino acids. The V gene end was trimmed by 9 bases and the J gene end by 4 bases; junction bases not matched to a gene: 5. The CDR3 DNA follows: TGTGCCAGAGGGACAGGTCGATACAATGAGCAGTTCTTC. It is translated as CARGTGRYNEQFF.

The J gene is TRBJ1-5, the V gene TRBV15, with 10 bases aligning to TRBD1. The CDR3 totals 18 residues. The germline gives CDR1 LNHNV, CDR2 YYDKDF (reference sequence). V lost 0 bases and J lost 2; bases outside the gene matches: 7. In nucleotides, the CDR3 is TGTGCCACCAGCAGAGATTCCGGGACAGGGGTGGGCAATCAGCCCCAGCATTTT. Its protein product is CATSRDSGTGVGNQPQHF.

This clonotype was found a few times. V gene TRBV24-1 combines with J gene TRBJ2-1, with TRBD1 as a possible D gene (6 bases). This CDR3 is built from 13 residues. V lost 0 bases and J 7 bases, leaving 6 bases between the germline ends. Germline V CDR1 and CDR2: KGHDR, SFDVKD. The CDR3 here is CATSDLTGNEQFF. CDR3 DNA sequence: TGTGCCACCAGTGATTTGACAGGGAATGAGCAGTTCTTC.

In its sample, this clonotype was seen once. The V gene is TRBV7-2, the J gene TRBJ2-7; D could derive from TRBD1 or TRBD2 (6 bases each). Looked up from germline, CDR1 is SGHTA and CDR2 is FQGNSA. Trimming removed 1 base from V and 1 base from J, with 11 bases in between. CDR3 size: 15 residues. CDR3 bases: TGTGCCAGCAGCTTAGTGGGGGGCCCTTCCTACGAGCAGTACTTC. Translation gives CASSLVGGPSYEQYF.

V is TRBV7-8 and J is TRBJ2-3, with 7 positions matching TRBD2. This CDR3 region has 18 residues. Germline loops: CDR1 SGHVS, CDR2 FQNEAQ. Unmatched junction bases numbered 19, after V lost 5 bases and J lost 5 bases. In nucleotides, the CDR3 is TGTGCCAGCAGCCTAAAATTTGGACTAGTCATGATAGAAGATACGCAGTATTTT. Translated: CASSLKFGLVMIEDTQYF.

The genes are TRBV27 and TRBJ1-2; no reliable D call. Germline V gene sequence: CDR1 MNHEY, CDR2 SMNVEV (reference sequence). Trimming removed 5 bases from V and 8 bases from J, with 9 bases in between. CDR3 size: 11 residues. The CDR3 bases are TGTGCCAGCAGTAGTGGTGTGGGCTACACCTTC. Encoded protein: CASSSGVGYTF.

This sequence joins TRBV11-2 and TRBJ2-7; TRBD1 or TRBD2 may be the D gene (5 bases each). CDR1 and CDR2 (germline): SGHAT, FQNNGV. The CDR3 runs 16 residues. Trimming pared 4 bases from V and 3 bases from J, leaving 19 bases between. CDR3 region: CASSSGWVANNYEQYF. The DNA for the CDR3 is TGTGCCAGCAGCTCAGGGTGGGTAGCGAATAACTACGAGCAGTACTTC.

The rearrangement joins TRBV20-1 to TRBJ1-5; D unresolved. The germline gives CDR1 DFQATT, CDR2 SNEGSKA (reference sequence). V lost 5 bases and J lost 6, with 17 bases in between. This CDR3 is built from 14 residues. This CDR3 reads CSASLPGSGQPQHF. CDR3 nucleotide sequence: TGCAGTGCTTCCCTTCCGGGTTCTGGTCAGCCCCAGCATTTT.

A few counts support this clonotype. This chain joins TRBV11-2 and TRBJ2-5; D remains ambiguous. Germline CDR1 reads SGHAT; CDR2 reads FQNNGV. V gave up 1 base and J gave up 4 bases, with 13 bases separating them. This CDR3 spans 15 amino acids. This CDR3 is CASSLGDSPGETQYF. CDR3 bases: TGTGCCAGCAGCTTAGGGGATTCACCAGGAGAGACCCAGTACTTC.

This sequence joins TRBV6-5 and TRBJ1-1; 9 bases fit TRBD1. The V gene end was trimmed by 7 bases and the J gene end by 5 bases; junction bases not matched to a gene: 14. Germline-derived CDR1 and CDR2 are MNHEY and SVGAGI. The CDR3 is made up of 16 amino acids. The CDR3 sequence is CASTLRGQGRRTEAFF. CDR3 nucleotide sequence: TGTGCCAGCACTTTACGCGGACAGGGGCGTAGGACTGAAGCTTTCTTT.

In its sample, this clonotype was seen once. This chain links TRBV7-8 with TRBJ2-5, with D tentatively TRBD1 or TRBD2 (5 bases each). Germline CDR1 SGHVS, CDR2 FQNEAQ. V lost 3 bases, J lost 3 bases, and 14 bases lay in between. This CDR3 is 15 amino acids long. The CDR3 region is CASSLGPLGKETQYF. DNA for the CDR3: TGTGCCAGCAGCTTGGGACCATTGGGAAAAGAGACCCAGTACTTC. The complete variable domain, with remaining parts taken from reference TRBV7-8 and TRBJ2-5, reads GAGVSQSPRYKVAKRGQDVALRCDPISGHVSLFWYQQALGQGPEFLTYFQNEAQLDKSGLPSDRFFAERPEGSVSTLKIQRTQQEDSAVYLCASSLGPLGKETQYFGPGTRLLVL.

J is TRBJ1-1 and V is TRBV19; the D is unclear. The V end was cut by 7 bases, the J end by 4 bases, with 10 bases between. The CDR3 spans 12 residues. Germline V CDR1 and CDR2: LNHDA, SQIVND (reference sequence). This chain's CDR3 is CASIVGGTEAFF. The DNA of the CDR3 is TGTGCCAGTATCGTCGGCGGCACTGAAGCTTTCTTT.

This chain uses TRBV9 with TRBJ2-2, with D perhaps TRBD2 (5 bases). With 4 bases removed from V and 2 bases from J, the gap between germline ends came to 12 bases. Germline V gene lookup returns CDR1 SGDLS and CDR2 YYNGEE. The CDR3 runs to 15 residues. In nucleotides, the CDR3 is TGTGCCAGCAGCACTTTAGCGTATAACACCGGGGAGCTGTTTTTT. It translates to CASSTLAYNTGELFF. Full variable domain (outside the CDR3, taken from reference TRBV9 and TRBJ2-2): DSGVTQTPKHLITATGQRVTLRCSPRSGDLSVYWYQQSLDQGLQFLIQYYNGEERAKGNILERFSAQQFPDLHSELNLSSLELGDSALYFCASSTLAYNTGELFFGEGSRLTVL.

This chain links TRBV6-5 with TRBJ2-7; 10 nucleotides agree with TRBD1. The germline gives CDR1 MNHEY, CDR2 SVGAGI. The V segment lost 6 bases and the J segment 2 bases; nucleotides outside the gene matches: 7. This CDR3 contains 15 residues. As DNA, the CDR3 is TGTGCCAGCAGAGAACCGGGACAGGGGACCTACGAGCAGTACTTC. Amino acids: CASREPGQGTYEQYF.

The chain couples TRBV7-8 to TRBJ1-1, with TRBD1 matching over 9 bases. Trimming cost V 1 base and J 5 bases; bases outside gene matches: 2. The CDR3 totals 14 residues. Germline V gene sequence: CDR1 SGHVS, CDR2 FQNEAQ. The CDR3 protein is CASSLGDRETEAFF. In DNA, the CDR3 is TGTGCCAGCAGCTTAGGGGACAGGGAAACTGAAGCTTTCTTT. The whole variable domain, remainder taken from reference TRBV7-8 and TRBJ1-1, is GAGVSQSPRYKVAKRGQDVALRCDPISGHVSLFWYQQALGQGPEFLTYFQNEAQLDKSGLPSDRFFAERPEGSVSTLKIQRTQQEDSAVYLCASSLGDRETEAFFGQGTRLTVV.

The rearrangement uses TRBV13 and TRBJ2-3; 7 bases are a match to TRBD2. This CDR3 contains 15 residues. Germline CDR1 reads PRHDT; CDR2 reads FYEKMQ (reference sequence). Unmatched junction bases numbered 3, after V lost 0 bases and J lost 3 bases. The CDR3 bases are TGTGCCAGCAGCTTAGGTCGGGGGGAGACAGATACGCAGTATTTT. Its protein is CASSLGRGETDTQYF.